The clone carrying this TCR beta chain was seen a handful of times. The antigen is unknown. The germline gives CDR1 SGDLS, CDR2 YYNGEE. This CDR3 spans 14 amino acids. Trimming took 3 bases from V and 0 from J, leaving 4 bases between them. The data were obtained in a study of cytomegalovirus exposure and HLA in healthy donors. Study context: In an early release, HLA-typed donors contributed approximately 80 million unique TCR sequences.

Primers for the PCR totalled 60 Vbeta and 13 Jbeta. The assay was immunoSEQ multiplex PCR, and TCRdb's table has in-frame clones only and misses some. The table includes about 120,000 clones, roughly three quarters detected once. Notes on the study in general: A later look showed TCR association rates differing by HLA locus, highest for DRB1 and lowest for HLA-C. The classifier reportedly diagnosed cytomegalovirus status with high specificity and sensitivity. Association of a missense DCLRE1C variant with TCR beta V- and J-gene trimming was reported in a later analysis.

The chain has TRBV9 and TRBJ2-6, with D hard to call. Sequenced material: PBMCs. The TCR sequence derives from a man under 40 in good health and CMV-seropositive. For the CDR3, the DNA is TGTGCCAGCAGCGCCCTCTCTGGGGCCAACGTCCTGACTTTC. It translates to CASSALSGANVLTF.